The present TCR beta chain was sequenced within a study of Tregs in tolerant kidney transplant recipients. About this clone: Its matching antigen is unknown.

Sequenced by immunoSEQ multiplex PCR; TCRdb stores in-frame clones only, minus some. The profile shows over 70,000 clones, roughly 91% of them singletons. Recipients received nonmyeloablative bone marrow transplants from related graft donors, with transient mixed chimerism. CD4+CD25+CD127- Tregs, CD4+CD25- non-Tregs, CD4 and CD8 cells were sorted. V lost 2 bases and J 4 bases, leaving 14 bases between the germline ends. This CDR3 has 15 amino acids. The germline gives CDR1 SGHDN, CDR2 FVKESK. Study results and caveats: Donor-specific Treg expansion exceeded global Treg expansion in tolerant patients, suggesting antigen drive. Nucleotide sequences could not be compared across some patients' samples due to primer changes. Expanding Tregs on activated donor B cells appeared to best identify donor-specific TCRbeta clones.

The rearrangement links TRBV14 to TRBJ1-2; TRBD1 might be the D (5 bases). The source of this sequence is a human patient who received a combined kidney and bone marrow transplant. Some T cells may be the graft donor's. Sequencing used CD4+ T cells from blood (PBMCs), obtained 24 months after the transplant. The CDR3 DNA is TGTGCCAGCAGCCAAACTTTGACAGCTTCCTATGGCTACACCTTC. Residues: CASSQTLTASYGYTF.